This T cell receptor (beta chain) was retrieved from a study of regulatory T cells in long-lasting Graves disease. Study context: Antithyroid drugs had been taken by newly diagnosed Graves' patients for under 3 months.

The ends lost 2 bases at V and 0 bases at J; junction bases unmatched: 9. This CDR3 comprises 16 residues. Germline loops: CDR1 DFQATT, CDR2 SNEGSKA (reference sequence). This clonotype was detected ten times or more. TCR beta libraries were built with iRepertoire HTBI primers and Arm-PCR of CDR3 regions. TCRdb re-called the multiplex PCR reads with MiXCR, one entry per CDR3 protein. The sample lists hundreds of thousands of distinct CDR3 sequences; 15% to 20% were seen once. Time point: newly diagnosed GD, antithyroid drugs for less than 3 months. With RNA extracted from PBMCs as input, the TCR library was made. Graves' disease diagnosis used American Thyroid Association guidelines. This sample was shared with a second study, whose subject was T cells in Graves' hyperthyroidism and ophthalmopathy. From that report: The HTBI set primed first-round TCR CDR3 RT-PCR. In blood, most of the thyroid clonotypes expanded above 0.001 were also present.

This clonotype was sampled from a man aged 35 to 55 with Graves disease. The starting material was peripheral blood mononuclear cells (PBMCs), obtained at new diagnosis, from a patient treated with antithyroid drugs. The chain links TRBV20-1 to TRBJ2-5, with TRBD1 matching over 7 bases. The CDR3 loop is CSARNQGELYQETQYF. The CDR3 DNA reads TGCAGTGCTAGAAACCAGGGGGAACTGTACCAAGAGACCCAGTACTTC.